This TCR beta chain was sequenced for a study of STAT5B mutations in CD4+ large granular lymphocyte leukemia. Looking at the study overall: The CDR3 'QG' motif was associated with a particular HLA allele among healthy donors.

This was a survey-level run. The protocol was immunoSEQ multiplex PCR, while the TCRdb copy is restricted to in-frame clones and leaves out a portion. The profile covers 32,000 or so clones, with just under 85% appearing a single time and roughly 4.4% taken by the ten largest. V shed 3 bases and J shed 1 base, with 10 bases lying between them. Germline CDR1 is LGHNA and CDR2 is YNFKEQ. This CDR3 is built from 15 residues. The sample holds a few counts of this clone. Antigen specificity is unknown. Overall study findings and caveats: Without HLA matching, higher CD4+ than CD8+ T-LGLL clonality could reflect small sample size.

Controls came from buffy coats of healthy blood donors. The rearrangement links TRBV4-2 to TRBJ2-1, with D perhaps TRBD2 (6 bases). Sequenced input: CD4+ T cells from blood buffy coats. The TCR originated in a human donor in good health. The CDR3 nucleotides read TGTGCCAGCAGCCAGGGGACTTATTCCTACAATGAGCAGTTCTTC. Translating it yields CASSQGTYSYNEQFF.